The clone carrying this T cell receptor (beta chain) was counted only a few times. No antigen is known for it. In germline, CDR1 is WSHSY, CDR2 SAAADI. The V end lost 6 bases, the J end lost 4 bases, and 12 bases lay between the germline ends. The CDR3 contains 13 residues. The data were taken from a study of prognosis after radiotherapy for stage I lung cancer. Two-round multiplex PCR, the amplification method, yielded TCR beta CDR3 from genomic DNA. Each TRBV and TRBJ gene had its own primer in the first PCR round. TCRdb fed the multiplex PCR reads into MiXCR, producing one record per CDR3 protein. Found here are roughly 32,000 distinct CDR3 sequences, 42% of them singletons; the top ten hold 15%. Peripheral blood was collected in volumes of about 5.9 milliliters at each of two time points. Findings of the study overall: Some patients went on to develop distant metastases. Their Shannon entropy after stereotactic body radiation therapy was lower, and its change from baseline was also lower. Patients with metastases reportedly showed TRBV and TRBJ gene usage that differed from patients without metastases.

This clonotype was sampled from a donor over 45 with non-small cell lung cancer. Source: PBMCs, taken before or after stereotactic body radiation therapy (not recorded which). The rearrangement links TRBV10-2 to TRBJ2-5; D is uncertain. The CDR3 bases are TGCGCCAGCAGAGACCCTCCCTTAGAGACCCAGTACTTC. It specifies CASRDPPLETQYF.